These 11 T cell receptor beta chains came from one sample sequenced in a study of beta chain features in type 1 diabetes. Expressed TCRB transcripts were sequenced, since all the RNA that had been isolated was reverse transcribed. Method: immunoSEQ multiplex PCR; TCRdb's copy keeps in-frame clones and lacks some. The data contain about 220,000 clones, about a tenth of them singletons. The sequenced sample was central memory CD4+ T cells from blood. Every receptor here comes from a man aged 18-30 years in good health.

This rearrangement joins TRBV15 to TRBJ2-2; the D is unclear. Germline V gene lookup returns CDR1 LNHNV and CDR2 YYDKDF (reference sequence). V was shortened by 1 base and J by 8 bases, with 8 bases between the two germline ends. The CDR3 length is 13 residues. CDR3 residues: CATSRVKGGELFF. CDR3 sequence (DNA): TGTGCCACCAGCAGAGTGAAGGGTGGGGAGCTGTTTTTT.

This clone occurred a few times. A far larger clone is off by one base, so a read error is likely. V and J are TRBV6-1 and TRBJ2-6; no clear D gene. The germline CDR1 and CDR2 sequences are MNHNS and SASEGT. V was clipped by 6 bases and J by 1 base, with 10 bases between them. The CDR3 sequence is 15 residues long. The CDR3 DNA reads TGTGCCAGCAGGACCATCCGATCTGGGGCCAACGTCCTGACTTTC. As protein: CASRTIRSGANVLTF.

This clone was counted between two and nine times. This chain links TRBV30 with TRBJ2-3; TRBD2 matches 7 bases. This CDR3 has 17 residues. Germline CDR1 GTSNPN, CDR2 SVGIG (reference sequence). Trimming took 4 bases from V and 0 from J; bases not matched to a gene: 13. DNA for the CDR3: TGTGCCTGGATTAGGGCGGGAGTTCCCTCTAGCACAGATACGCAGTATTTT. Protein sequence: CAWIRAGVPSSTDTQYF.

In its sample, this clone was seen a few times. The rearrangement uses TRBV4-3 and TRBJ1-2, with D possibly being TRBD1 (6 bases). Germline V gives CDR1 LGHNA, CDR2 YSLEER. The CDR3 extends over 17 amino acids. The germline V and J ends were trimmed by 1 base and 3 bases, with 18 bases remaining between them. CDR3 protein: CASSQAGRQVLDYGYTF. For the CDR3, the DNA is TGCGCCAGCAGCCAAGCGGGGCGACAGGTGCTAGACTATGGCTACACCTTC.

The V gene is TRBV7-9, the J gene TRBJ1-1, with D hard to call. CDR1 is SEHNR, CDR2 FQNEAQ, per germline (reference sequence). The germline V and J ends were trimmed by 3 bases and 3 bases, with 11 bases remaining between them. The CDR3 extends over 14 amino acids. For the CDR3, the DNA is TGTGCCAGCAGCTTCCGGACCGACCACACTGAAGCTTTCTTT. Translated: CASSFRTDHTEAFF.

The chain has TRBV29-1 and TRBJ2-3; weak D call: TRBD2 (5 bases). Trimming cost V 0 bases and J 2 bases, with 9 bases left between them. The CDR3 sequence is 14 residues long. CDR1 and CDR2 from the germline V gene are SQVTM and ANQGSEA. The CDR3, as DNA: TGCAGCGTTGAAGAAGGACTCCTCACAGATACGCAGTATTTT. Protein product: CSVEEGLLTDTQYF.

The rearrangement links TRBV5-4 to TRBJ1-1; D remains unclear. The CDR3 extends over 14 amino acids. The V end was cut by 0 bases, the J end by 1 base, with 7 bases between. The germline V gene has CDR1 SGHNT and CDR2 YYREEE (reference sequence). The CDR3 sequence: CASSLESRNTEAFF. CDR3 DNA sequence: TGTGCCAGCAGCTTGGAGTCTAGGAACACTGAAGCTTTCTTT.

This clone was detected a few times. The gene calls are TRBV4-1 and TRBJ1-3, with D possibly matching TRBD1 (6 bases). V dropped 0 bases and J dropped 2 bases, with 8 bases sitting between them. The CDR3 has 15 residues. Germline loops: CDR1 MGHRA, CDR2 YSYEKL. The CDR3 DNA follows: TGCGCCAGCAGCCAAGACCGGGACACTGGAAACACCATATATTTT. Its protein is CASSQDRDTGNTIYF.

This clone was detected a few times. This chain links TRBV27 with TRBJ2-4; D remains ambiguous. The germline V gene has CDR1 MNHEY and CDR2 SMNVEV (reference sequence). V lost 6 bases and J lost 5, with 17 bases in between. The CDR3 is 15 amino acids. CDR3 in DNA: TGTGCCAGCAGCCACCGAGGTGGGTCGGAAAACATTCAGTACTTC. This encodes CASSHRGGSENIQYF.

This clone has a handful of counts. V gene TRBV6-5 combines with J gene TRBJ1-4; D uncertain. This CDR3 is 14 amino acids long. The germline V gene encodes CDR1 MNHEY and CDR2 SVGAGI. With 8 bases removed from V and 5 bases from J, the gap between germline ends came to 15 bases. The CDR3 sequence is CASGDPARNEKLFF. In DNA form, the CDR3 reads TGTGCCAGCGGCGATCCGGCGAGGAATGAAAAACTGTTTTTT.

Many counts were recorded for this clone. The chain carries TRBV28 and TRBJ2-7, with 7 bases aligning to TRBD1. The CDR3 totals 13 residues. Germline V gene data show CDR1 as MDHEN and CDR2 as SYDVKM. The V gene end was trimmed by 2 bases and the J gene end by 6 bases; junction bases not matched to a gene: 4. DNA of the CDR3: TGTGCCAGCAGTTTACCCCACAGGGGCGAGCAGTACTTC. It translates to CASSLPHRGEQYF.